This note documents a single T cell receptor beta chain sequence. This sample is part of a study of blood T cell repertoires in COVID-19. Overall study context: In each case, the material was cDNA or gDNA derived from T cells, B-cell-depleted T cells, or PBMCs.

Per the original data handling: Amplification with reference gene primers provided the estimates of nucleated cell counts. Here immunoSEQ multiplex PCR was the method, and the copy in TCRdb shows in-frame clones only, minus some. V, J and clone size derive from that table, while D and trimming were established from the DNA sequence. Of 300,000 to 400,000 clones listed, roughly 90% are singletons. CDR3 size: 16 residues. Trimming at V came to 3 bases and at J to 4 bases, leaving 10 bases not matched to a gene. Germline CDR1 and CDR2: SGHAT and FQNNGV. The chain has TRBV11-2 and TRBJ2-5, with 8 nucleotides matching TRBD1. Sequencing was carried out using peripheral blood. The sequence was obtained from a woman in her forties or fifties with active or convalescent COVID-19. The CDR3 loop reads CASSFRQGSNRETQYF. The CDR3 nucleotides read TGTGCCAGCAGCTTTAGACAGGGGAGTAATAGAGAGACCCAGTACTTC.